The T cell receptor beta chain under discussion was sequenced for a study of graft-versus-host responses after intestinal transplantation. This CDR3 has 12 residues. Per the germline V gene, CDR1 is LNHDA and CDR2 is SQIVND (reference sequence). Trimming at V came to 4 bases and at J to 8 bases, leaving 4 bases not matched to a gene. Profiled with immunoSEQ multiplex PCR; TCRdb holds only in-frame clones, not every one. Of about 100,000 clones in the sample, roughly 84% were seen once. Overall study findings and caveats: Individuals carrying graft-donor T cell macrochimerism showed high graft-versus-host to host-versus-graft clonal ratios in allografts.

This clone has a single count. As yet, its antigen is unknown. The TCR originated in a human donor who was the organ donor for an intestinal transplant. Material: unstimulated CD4+ T cells sorted from spleen or lymph node cells, obtained before transplant. The chain carries TRBV19 and TRBJ1-2, with TRBD1 matching 7 bases. The DNA of the CDR3 is TGTGCCAGTAGTACGACAGGGCTCGGCTACACCTTC. Its protein product is CASSTTGLGYTF.